Each of the 9 T cell receptor beta chains below was sequenced from the same sample in a study of control samples from healthy donors and cancer patients. The method was immunoSEQ multiplex PCR; TCRdb's version includes in-frame clones alone and lacks a portion of them. The sample includes roughly 130,000 clones, approximately 90% seen only once; the top ten take about 2.6%. Material for sequencing was blood. These receptors were taken from a man between 18 and 29 years old in good health.

This clone was seen just once. Germline is not matched at one junction end, which may reflect a read error. This chain links TRBV28 with TRBJ2-5; TRBD2 matches 9 bases. Germline V gene sequence: CDR1 MDHEN, CDR2 SYDVKM. There are 17 residues in the CDR3. The CDR3 DNA follows: TGTGCCACCAGTATTCAGGGACTAGCCCTCGCTCAAGAGACCCAGTACTTC. Amino acids: CATSIQGLALAQETQYF.

This clone was seen a handful of times. Germline and junction disagree at one end, which may indicate a read error. The rearrangement uses TRBV7-3 and TRBJ2-3; the D gene is possibly TRBD2 (6 bases). The length of the CDR3 is 14 residues. CDR1 SGHTA and CDR2 FQGTGA come from the germline V gene. Written as DNA, the CDR3 is TGTGCCAGCAGCGTAACTAGCCTCCCCAATACGCAGTATTTT. Its protein is CASSVTSLPNTQYF.

J is TRBJ2-7 and V is TRBV6-6, with D perhaps matching TRBD1 or TRBD2 (7 bases each). The CDR3 is 14 residues long. Germline V gene sequence: CDR1 MNHNY, CDR2 SVGAGI (reference sequence). V was cut by 2 bases and J by 6 bases, with 14 bases left in between. CDR3 in amino acids: CASSYGGGQTEQYV. The CDR3 DNA reads TGTGCCAGCAGTTACGGGGGGGGACAGACCGAGCAGTACGTC.

The chain combines TRBV27 with TRBJ1-1; D not certain. V lost 3 bases and J lost 3, with 8 bases in between. The CDR3 has 13 amino acids. The germline CDR1 and CDR2 sequences are MNHEY and SMNVEV (reference sequence). The CDR3 sequence is CASSLSIYTEAFF. The DNA for the CDR3 is TGTGCCAGCAGTTTGAGTATATACACTGAAGCTTTCTTT.

The chain has TRBV2 and TRBJ2-7; 8 positions match TRBD2. The germline gives CDR1 SNHLY, CDR2 FYNNEI. This CDR3 is 14 amino acids long. V shed 7 bases, J shed 0 bases, and the junction held 5 bases outside the gene matches. The CDR3 loop reads CASMASGFSYEQYV. CDR3 nucleotides: TGTGCCAGCATGGCTAGCGGGTTCTCCTACGAGCAGTACGTC.

This clone was seen only a few times. One end of the junction fails to match germline, which may point to a read error. The chain combines TRBV7-9 with TRBJ2-1, with TRBD2 identical over 9 bases. The length of the CDR3 is 15 residues. In germline, CDR1 is SEHNR, CDR2 FQNEAQ (reference sequence). The CDR3 spells CASSLAGPTPDEQFF. The CDR3 nucleotides are TGTGCCAGCAGCCTAGCGGGACCCACTCCTGATGAGCAGTTCTTC.

The chain couples TRBV27 to TRBJ2-3, with a weak D call TRBD2 (5 bases). The CDR3 loop spans 15 amino acids. Germline assignment: CDR1 MNHEY and CDR2 SMNVEV (reference sequence). Trimming removed 3 bases at V and 1 base at J, with 11 bases between. The CDR3 bases are TGTGCCAGCAGTTTGGCAGACTATGGCACAGATACGCAGTATTTT. Encoded protein: CASSLADYGTDTQYF.

Points on this clone: Other DNA sequences of this sample code for an identical CDR3. The CDR3 loop is CASSVEGNSPLHF. The CDR3 coding sequence is TGTGCCAGCAGCGTTGAAGGGAATTCACCCCTCCACTTT. The chain links TRBV9 to TRBJ1-6, with D unclear. With 2 bases removed from V and 7 bases from J, the gap between germline ends came to 7 bases. This CDR3 region has 13 residues. Germline V CDR1 and CDR2: SGDLS, YYNGEE.

This clone was seen a few times. Other DNA sequences from this sample encode an identical CDR3 as well. V is TRBV7-9 and J is TRBJ2-3; 9 bases match TRBD2. The CDR3 has 15 amino acids. Germline CDR1 reads SEHNR; CDR2 reads FQNEAQ (reference sequence). Trimming removed 1 base from V and 3 bases from J; junction bases left unmatched: 2. The CDR3 sequence is CASSLVSGSTDTQYF. The CDR3 nucleotides read TGTGCCAGCAGCTTAGTTAGCGGGAGTACAGATACGCAGTATTTT.